Listed below are T cell receptor beta chains from one sample, sequenced in a study of blood T cell repertoires in COVID-19. This table comes from immunoSEQ multiplex PCR, and its TCRdb copy is limited to in-frame clones, with some not included. The sample lists 300,000 to 350,000 clones, almost 90% occurring once. The source material was peripheral blood. These receptors were taken from a woman in her thirties or forties with COVID-19, enrolled during active disease. Both conserved end residues are part of each CDR3. Fields, in order: V gene, J gene, D gene, clone size, CDR3 DNA, CDR3 protein. A D gene is named only where the DNA matches it firmly. Not all rows give a size; the values are once, few, many and, for expanded clones, a class.

v_gene: TRBV14
j_gene: TRBJ1-2
d_gene: TRBD1
abundance: once
CDR3nt: TGTGCCAGCAGCCAAGAGGGGTTCGGGACAGGGGCCGGCTACACCTTC
CDR3aa: CASSQEGFGTGAGYTF

v_gene: TRBV7-2
j_gene: TRBJ1-2
d_gene: -
abundance: -
CDR3nt: TGTGCCAGCAGCTTCGGCCAGGGGACCCCCGGCTACACCTTC
CDR3aa: CASSFGQGTPGYTF

v_gene: TRBV10-3
j_gene: TRBJ1-4
d_gene: TRBD1
abundance: -
CDR3nt: TGTGCCATCAGTGCGGACAGGGGAGGGTATGAAAAACTGTTTTTT
CDR3aa: CAISADRGGYEKLFF

v_gene: TRBV3-1/TRBV3-2
j_gene: TRBJ1-1
d_gene: -
abundance: -
CDR3nt: TGTGCCAGCAGCCAAGTGTCAGGGACAGAAGCTTTCTTT
CDR3aa: CASSQVSGTEAFF

v_gene: TRBV12-5
j_gene: TRBJ2-3
d_gene: TRBD2
abundance: -
CDR3nt: TGTGCTAGTGGTTTCTCCCTAGCGGGGGGTCCAATTCATACGCAGTATTTT
CDR3aa: CASGFSLAGGPIHTQYF

v_gene: TRBV5-6
j_gene: TRBJ1-2
d_gene: -
abundance: -
CDR3nt: TGTGCCAGCAGCTTGAAAGGCCAGGATAACTATGGCTACACCTTC
CDR3aa: CASSLKGQDNYGYTF

v_gene: TRBV7-9
j_gene: TRBJ2-3
d_gene: TRBD2
abundance: -
CDR3nt: TGTGCCATCGATTATGCGGCGGGAGGGCCCTCAGATACGCAGTATTTT
CDR3aa: CAIDYAAGGPSDTQYF

v_gene: TRBV7-8
j_gene: TRBJ1-1
d_gene: -
abundance: -
CDR3nt: TGTGCCAGCAGCGCACGGCAGAGGGTAAGAGCTTTCTTT
CDR3aa: CASSARQRVRAFF

v_gene: TRBV2
j_gene: TRBJ1-5
d_gene: -
abundance: -
CDR3nt: TGTGCCAGCAGTCGTAATCAGCCCCAGCATTTT
CDR3aa: CASSRNQPQHF

v_gene: TRBV18
j_gene: TRBJ1-5
d_gene: TRBD1
abundance: -
CDR3nt: TGTGCCAGCTCACTTGGGACAGGGGGCTTGAGTCAGCCCCAGCATTTT
CDR3aa: CASSLGTGGLSQPQHF

v_gene: TRBV4-1
j_gene: TRBJ1-1
d_gene: -
abundance: -
CDR3nt: TGCGCCAGCAGCCAAGTATCTATGAACACTGAAGCTTTCTTT
CDR3aa: CASSQVSMNTEAFF

v_gene: TRBV4-1
j_gene: TRBJ2-7
d_gene: TRBD2
abundance: -
CDR3nt: TGCGCCAGCAGCCAAGAAGGTGCAGAGACTAGCGGGCTCTACGAGCAGTACTTC
CDR3aa: CASSQEGAETSGLYEQYF

v_gene: TRBV25-1
j_gene: TRBJ1-6
d_gene: -
abundance: -
CDR3nt: TGTGCCAGCATGCGGGATTCACCCCTCCACTTT
CDR3aa: CASMRDSPLHF

v_gene: TRBV9
j_gene: TRBJ2-1
d_gene: TRBD2
abundance: -
CDR3nt: TGTGCCAGCAGCAAAACCGGGACTAGCGTGTACAATGAGCAGTTCTTC
CDR3aa: CASSKTGTSVYNEQFF

v_gene: TRBV4-3
j_gene: TRBJ2-7
d_gene: TRBD2
abundance: -
CDR3nt: TGCGCCAGCAGCCTTCTAGCGGAGGGCTCCTACGAGCAGTACTTC
CDR3aa: CASSLLAEGSYEQYF

v_gene: TRBV4-3
j_gene: TRBJ2-4
d_gene: TRBD1
abundance: -
CDR3nt: TGCGCCAGCAGCCAAGGCAGGGGGCTGCTGGGAGGAAACATTCAGTACTTC
CDR3aa: CASSQGRGLLGGNIQYF

v_gene: TRBV5-1
j_gene: TRBJ1-2
d_gene: -
abundance: -
CDR3nt: TGCGCCAGCAGCTTGGGGCCAGATAACTATGGCTACACCTTC
CDR3aa: CASSLGPDNYGYTF

v_gene: TRBV5-1
j_gene: TRBJ2-7
d_gene: TRBD2
abundance: -
CDR3nt: TGCGCCAGCAGCCGGGAAGCGGGAGGTGGCGAGCAGTACTTC
CDR3aa: CASSREAGGGEQYF

v_gene: TRBV29-1
j_gene: TRBJ2-1
d_gene: -
abundance: -
CDR3nt: TGCAGCGTTGAATTTTTATTAGTTAATGAGCAGTTCTTC
CDR3aa: CSVEFLLVNEQFF

v_gene: TRBV4-1
j_gene: TRBJ1-6
d_gene: -
abundance: -
CDR3nt: TGCGCCAGCAGCCAAGGGGTCCAGGGTGTCACCTATAATTCACCCCTCCACTTT
CDR3aa: CASSQGVQGVTYNSPLHF

v_gene: TRBV5-1
j_gene: TRBJ2-7
d_gene: TRBD2
abundance: once
CDR3nt: TGCGCCAGCAGCTTGGTGCGGGAGGGCCTCAAAGAGCAGTACTTC
CDR3aa: CASSLVREGLKEQYF

v_gene: TRBV19
j_gene: TRBJ2-7
d_gene: TRBD2
abundance: -
CDR3nt: TGTGCCAGTAGTACGGGACTAGGGGGAATCTACGAGCAGTACTTC
CDR3aa: CASSTGLGGIYEQYF

v_gene: TRBV4-1
j_gene: TRBJ2-7
d_gene: TRBD1
abundance: -
CDR3nt: TGCGCCAGCAGCCAAGGGGACAGGGGGGTTTTTCTATACTTC
CDR3aa: CASSQGDRGVFLYF

v_gene: TRBV28
j_gene: TRBJ1-5
d_gene: TRBD1
abundance: once
CDR3nt: TGTGCCAGCAGGCCGACAGGGTACAATCAGCCCCAGCATTTT
CDR3aa: CASRPTGYNQPQHF

v_gene: TRBV5-1
j_gene: TRBJ2-7
d_gene: -
abundance: -
CDR3nt: TGCGCCAGCAGCCCCGGGGGTTCTCGGGAGCAGTACTTC
CDR3aa: CASSPGGSREQYF

v_gene: TRBV29-1
j_gene: TRBJ2-3
d_gene: -
abundance: -
CDR3nt: TGCAGCGTTATGTCTGACGGAGCTAGCACAGATACGCAGTATTTT
CDR3aa: CSVMSDGASTDTQYF

v_gene: TRBV24-1
j_gene: TRBJ1-2
d_gene: TRBD1
abundance: -
CDR3nt: TGTGCCACCAGTGAGTCAAACAGGGGTGGCTACACCTTC
CDR3aa: CATSESNRGGYTF

v_gene: TRBV6-2/TRBV6-3
j_gene: TRBJ2-3
d_gene: -
abundance: -
CDR3nt: TGTGCCAGCAGTTACTCGACTGGAATAGATACGCAGTATTTT
CDR3aa: CASSYSTGIDTQYF

v_gene: TRBV3-1/TRBV3-2
j_gene: TRBJ1-1
d_gene: TRBD1
abundance: once
CDR3nt: TGTGCCAGCAGCCAACAGGGGGTCTCTGAAGCTTTCTTT
CDR3aa: CASSQQGVSEAFF

v_gene: TRBV12-3/TRBV12-4
j_gene: TRBJ1-1
d_gene: -
abundance: -
CDR3nt: TGTGCCAGCAATGGGGGGGACCGAACTGAAGCTTTCTTT
CDR3aa: CASNGGDRTEAFF

v_gene: TRBV9
j_gene: TRBJ2-5
d_gene: TRBD2
abundance: -
CDR3nt: TGTGCCAGCAGCCCGGTAACAGCGGGAGCCCAAGAGACCCAGTACTTC
CDR3aa: CASSPVTAGAQETQYF

v_gene: TRBV19
j_gene: TRBJ1-5
d_gene: -
abundance: few
CDR3nt: TGTGCCAGTAGTATAAAGCTCTATCAGCCCCAGCATTTT
CDR3aa: CASSIKLYQPQHF

v_gene: TRBV4-1
j_gene: TRBJ2-7
d_gene: TRBD2
abundance: -
CDR3nt: TGCGCCAGCAGCCGATCTAGCGGAGATTCCTACGAGCAGTACTTC
CDR3aa: CASSRSSGDSYEQYF

v_gene: TRBV9
j_gene: TRBJ2-2
d_gene: -
abundance: -
CDR3nt: TGTGCCAGCAGCGTAGAAGCGCATGGAAACACCGGGGAGCTGTTTTTT
CDR3aa: CASSVEAHGNTGELFF

v_gene: TRBV28
j_gene: TRBJ1-4
d_gene: -
abundance: few
CDR3nt: TGTGCCAGCAAGGGGGGGAATGAAAAACTGTTTTTT
CDR3aa: CASKGGNEKLFF

v_gene: TRBV6-4
j_gene: TRBJ1-6
d_gene: -
abundance: few
CDR3nt: TGTGCCAGCAGTGAAGTCCGGAATTCACCCCTCCACTTT
CDR3aa: CASSEVRNSPLHF

v_gene: TRBV5-1
j_gene: TRBJ2-1
d_gene: -
abundance: -
CDR3nt: TGCGCCAGCAGCTTAGAGTTAGCGGCAACAGACAATGAGCAGTTCTTC
CDR3aa: CASSLELAATDNEQFF

v_gene: TRBV9
j_gene: TRBJ2-3
d_gene: TRBD2
abundance: -
CDR3nt: TGTGCCAGCAGCACCCCGTCGGCGGGCAGCGGGGATCGGGATACGCAGTATTTT
CDR3aa: CASSTPSAGSGDRDTQYF

v_gene: TRBV5-6
j_gene: TRBJ1-6
d_gene: -
abundance: few
CDR3nt: TGTGCCAGCAGCGCTACTCAGGGGTTTAATTCACCCCTCCACTTT
CDR3aa: CASSATQGFNSPLHF

v_gene: TRBV19
j_gene: TRBJ1-5
d_gene: TRBD1
abundance: -
CDR3nt: TGTGCCAGTAGTGGGGACAGGGAAGCGAGCAATCAGCCCCAGCATTTT
CDR3aa: CASSGDREASNQPQHF

v_gene: TRBV5-1
j_gene: TRBJ1-1
d_gene: -
abundance: -
CDR3nt: TGCGCCAGCAGCTTAACGGGACACGGGATGAACACTGAAGCTTTCTTT
CDR3aa: CASSLTGHGMNTEAFF

v_gene: TRBV7-9
j_gene: TRBJ1-5
d_gene: -
abundance: -
CDR3nt: TGTGCCAGCAGCCCCTGGGAGAAACGGGTTAGGAATCAGCCCCAGCATTTT
CDR3aa: CASSPWEKRVRNQPQHF

v_gene: TRBV6-6
j_gene: TRBJ1-1
d_gene: -
abundance: -
CDR3nt: TGTGCCAGCAGCGGCCACCGCGGGGGAAGGAACACTGAAGCTTTCTTT
CDR3aa: CASSGHRGGRNTEAFF

v_gene: TRBV5-1
j_gene: TRBJ1-2
d_gene: -
abundance: -
CDR3nt: TGCGCCAGCAGCTCTTCTGCGGGCTACACCTTC
CDR3aa: CASSSSAGYTF

v_gene: TRBV7-2
j_gene: TRBJ2-1
d_gene: TRBD2
abundance: -
CDR3nt: TGTGCCAGCAGCACTCAAGCGGGGGCCGGGGGTGAGCAGTTCTTC
CDR3aa: CASSTQAGAGGEQFF

v_gene: TRBV30
j_gene: TRBJ2-7
d_gene: -
abundance: -
CDR3nt: TGTGCCTGGAGTCTAGGAGGGGGCGAAATCCACGAGCAGTACTTC
CDR3aa: CAWSLGGGEIHEQYF

v_gene: TRBV30
j_gene: TRBJ2-5
d_gene: TRBD1
abundance: -
CDR3nt: TGTGCCTGGAGCCAGGACAGGAAAGAGTACCAAGAGACCCAGTACTTC
CDR3aa: CAWSQDRKEYQETQYF

v_gene: TRBV28
j_gene: TRBJ1-4
d_gene: -
abundance: -
CDR3nt: TGTGCCAGCAGTAGCCCTCGACTGATGGGAAAACTGTTTTTT
CDR3aa: CASSSPRLMGKLFF

v_gene: TRBV5-5
j_gene: TRBJ2-6
d_gene: -
abundance: -
CDR3nt: TGTGCCAGCAGCTTGGCGGGCGGGGCTGGGGCCAACGTCCTGACTTTC
CDR3aa: CASSLAGGAGANVLTF

v_gene: TRBV19
j_gene: TRBJ2-3
d_gene: -
abundance: once
CDR3nt: TGTGCCAGTAGTATAAGGAGTTTAACTAGCACAGATACGCAGTATTTT
CDR3aa: CASSIRSLTSTDTQYF

v_gene: TRBV5-5
j_gene: TRBJ2-7
d_gene: TRBD1
abundance: -
CDR3nt: TGTGCCAGCAGTCAAATAACAGGGGGCGAGCAGTACTTC
CDR3aa: CASSQITGGEQYF